This T cell receptor beta chain was sequenced during a study of CD8 T cells in Susac syndrome. Points from the study as a whole: Maximal CD8+ clonal expansion in Susac was observed within TEMRA cells and among active patients.

Concerning this clonotype: Its antigen is currently unknown.

RNA totalling roughly 0.5 to 1 ug underwent reverse transcription with random hexamers. From the immunoSEQ multiplex PCR reads, TCRdb called clonotypes with MiXCR, one entry per CDR3 protein. The sample carries some 130,000 distinct CDR3 sequences, roughly 94% recorded once. Germline CDR1 LGHDT, CDR2 YNNKEL (reference sequence). The CDR3 is 13 residues long. V shed 6 bases and J shed 8 bases, with 15 bases lying between them. Sequenced sample: CD8+ T cells from PBMCs. This receptor was identified in a human donor with Susac syndrome. The chain couples TRBV3-1 to TRBJ2-3, with D tentatively TRBD2 (5 bases). CDR3 coding DNA: TGTGCCAGCAGTCGTCCCGGGATCGTTACGCAGTATTTT. This encodes CASSRPGIVTQYF.